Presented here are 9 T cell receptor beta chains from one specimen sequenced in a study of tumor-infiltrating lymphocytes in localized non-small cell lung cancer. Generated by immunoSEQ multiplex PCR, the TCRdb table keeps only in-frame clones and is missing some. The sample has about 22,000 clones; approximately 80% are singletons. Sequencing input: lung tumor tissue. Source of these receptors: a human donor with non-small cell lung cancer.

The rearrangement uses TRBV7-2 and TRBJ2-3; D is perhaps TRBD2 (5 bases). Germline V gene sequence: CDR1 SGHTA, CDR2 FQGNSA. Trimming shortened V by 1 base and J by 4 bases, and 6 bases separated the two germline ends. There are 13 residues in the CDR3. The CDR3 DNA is TGTGCCAGCAGCTTAGAAGCGGCAGATACGCAGTATTTT. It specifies CASSLEAADTQYF.

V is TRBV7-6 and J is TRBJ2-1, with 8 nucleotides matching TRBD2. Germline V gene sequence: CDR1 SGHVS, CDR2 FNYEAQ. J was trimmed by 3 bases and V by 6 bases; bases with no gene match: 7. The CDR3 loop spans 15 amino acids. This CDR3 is CASSTLAEIYNEQFF. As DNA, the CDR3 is TGTGCCAGCAGTACACTAGCGGAGATCTACAATGAGCAGTTCTTC.

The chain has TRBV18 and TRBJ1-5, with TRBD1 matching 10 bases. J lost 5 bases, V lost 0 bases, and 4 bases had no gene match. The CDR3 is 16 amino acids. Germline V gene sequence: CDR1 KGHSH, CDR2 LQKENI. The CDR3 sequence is CASSPPGQGKHQPQHF. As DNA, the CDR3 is TGTGCCAGCTCACCACCGGGACAGGGGAAGCATCAGCCCCAGCATTTT.

CDR3 in DNA: TGTGCCTGGGACCGCGGACAGGGGATCACTCAGCCCCAGCATTTT. Residues: CAWDRGQGITQPQHF. The chain uses TRBV30 and TRBJ1-5; 9 nucleotides agree with TRBD1. Unmatched junction bases numbered 11, after V lost 5 bases and J lost 6 bases. CDR1 and CDR2 (germline): GTSNPN, SVGIG (reference sequence). CDR3 length: 15 residues.

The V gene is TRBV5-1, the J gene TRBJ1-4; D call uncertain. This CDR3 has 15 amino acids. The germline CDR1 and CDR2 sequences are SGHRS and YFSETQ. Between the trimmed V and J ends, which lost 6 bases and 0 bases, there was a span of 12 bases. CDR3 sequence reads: CASTRGGATNEKLFF. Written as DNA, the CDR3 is TGCGCCAGCACCCGAGGCGGGGCAACTAATGAAAAACTGTTTTTT.

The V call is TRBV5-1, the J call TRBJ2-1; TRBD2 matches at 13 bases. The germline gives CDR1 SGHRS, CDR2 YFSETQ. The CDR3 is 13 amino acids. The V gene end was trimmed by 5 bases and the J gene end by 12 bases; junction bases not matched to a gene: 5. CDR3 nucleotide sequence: TGCGCCAGCAGGGGACTAGCGGGACTAGGGCAGTTCTTC. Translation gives CASRGLAGLGQFF.

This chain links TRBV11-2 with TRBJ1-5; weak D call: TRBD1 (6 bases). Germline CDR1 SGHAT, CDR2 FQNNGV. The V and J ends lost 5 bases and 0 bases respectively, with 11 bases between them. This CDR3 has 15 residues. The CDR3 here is CASSPGQFSNQPQHF. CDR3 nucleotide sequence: TGTGCCAGCAGCCCTGGACAGTTTAGCAATCAGCCCCAGCATTTT.

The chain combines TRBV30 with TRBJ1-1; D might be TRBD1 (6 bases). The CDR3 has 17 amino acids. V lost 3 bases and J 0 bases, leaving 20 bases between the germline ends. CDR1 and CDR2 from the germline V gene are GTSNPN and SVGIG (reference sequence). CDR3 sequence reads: CAWRGGWRVGLNTEAFF. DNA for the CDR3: TGTGCCTGGAGAGGGGGTTGGCGGGTAGGTTTGAACACTGAAGCTTTCTTT.

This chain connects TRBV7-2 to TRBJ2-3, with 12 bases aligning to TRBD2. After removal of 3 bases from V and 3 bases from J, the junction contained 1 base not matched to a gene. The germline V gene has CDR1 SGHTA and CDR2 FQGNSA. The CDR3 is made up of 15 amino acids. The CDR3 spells CASSFGLAGTDTQYF. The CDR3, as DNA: TGTGCCAGCAGCTTTGGACTAGCGGGAACAGATACGCAGTATTTT.